This note documents a single T cell receptor beta chain sequence. Its antigen is still unknown. Time point indicated: pre-sensitization, week 0. Treatment given: therapeutic diphenylcyclopropenone sensitization with weekly scalp DPC. Blood draws came first, before each patch test. Every donor had alopecia and was 18 to 70 years old; all were suitable for DPC. The data are from a study of human T cells and chemical hapten exposure. This CDR3 has 17 amino acids. Trimming took 1 base from V and 0 from J, leaving 13 bases between them. CDR1 LGHNA and CDR2 YSLEER come from the germline V gene. Authors' processing steps: TCR counts had a median of about 100,000 per sample and spanned about 23,224 to 750,000. TCRdb re-called the RACE reads with MiXCR, one entry per CDR3 protein. For this entry, the V and J calls and clone size follow TCRdb and not the study's own pipeline. The sample includes around 300,000 distinct CDR3 sequences, roughly 7.7% of them seen just once.

Study-level results: Counts of TCRs above 1 in 1000 frequency stayed unchanged with DPC sensitization.

The material was whole blood, obtained in connection with sensitization to the hapten diphenylcyclopropenone (DPC). The rearrangement uses TRBV4-3 and TRBJ1-3; maybe TRBD1 (5 bases). The sequence was collected from a man younger than 35 with alopecia areata. Some clones in this sample may be carry-over from other donors' samples. The CDR3 nucleotides read TGCGCCAGCAGCCAAGTAACGGGGACCAACTCTGGAAACACCATATATTTT. This encodes CASSQVTGTNSGNTIYF.